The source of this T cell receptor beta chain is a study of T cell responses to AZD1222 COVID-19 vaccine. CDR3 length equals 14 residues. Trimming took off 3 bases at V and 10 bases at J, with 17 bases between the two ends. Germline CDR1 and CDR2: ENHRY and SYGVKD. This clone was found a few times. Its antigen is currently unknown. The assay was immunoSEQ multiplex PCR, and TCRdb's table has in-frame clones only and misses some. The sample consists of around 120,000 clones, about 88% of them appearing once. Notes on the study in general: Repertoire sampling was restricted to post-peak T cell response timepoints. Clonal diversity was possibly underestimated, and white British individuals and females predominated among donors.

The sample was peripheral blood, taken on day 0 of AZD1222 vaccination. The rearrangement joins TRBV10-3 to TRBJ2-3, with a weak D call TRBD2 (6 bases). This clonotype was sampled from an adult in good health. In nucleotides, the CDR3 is TGTGCCATCAGTGACGATGGCGGGATGATGGCGCAGTATTTT. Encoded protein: CAISDDGGMMAQYF.